The 10 T cell receptor beta chains below all came from one sample that was sequenced in a study of T cells expressing NK-cell markers. Reprocessing the 5' RACE reads, TCRdb reports a single entry for every CDR3 protein and omits DNA. Its listing shows 200,000 to 300,000 distinct CDR3 sequences. The sequencing input was blood T cells: a sorted CD56 or NKG2C T cell subset, CD4+ or CD8+ T cells, or bulk PBMC T cells (not recorded which). The receptors stem from a woman aged 18-70 years in good health.

This chain joins TRBV20-1 and TRBJ2-7; TCRdb designates TRBD1, a call that cannot be tested without DNA. The CDR3 extends over 14 amino acids. The germline V gene has CDR1 DFQATT and CDR2 SNEGSKA (reference sequence). CDR3 in amino acids: CSALDREGLGEQYF.

The chain is built from TRBV24-1 and TRBJ2-3; TCRdb names TRBD1, which stays unverified in the absence of DNA. CDR1 and CDR2 (germline): KGHDR, SFDVKD. The CDR3 totals 15 residues. CDR3 sequence reads: CATSGRDRGADTQYF.

The chain joins TRBV12-3 or TRBV12-4 to TRBJ2-4; TCRdb proposes TRBD2, but this gene call is untestable without DNA. The CDR3 has 16 residues. The chain's CDR3 is CASTLRREGLGNIQYF.

This chain links TRBV7-2 with TRBJ2-3. The CDR3 is made up of 14 amino acids. Germline lookup yields CDR1 SGHTA and CDR2 FQGNSA. CDR3 amino acids: CASSGRWGTDTQYF. The complete variable domain, with remaining parts taken from reference TRBV7-2 and TRBJ2-3, reads GAGVSQSPSNKVTEKGKDVELRCDPISGHTALYWYRQSLGQGLEFLIYFQGNSAPDKSGLPSDRFSAERTGGSVSTLTIQRTQQEDSAVYLCASSGRWGTDTQYFGPGTRLTVL.

The rearrangement uses TRBV12-3 or TRBV12-4 and TRBJ1-1; the D call of TRBD1 rests on TCRdb alone, since no DNA is present to check it. This CDR3 is built from 14 residues. The CDR3 is CASSPGDISTEAFF.

The rearrangement joins TRBV4-2 to TRBJ2-1; TCRdb picks TRBD2, but there is no DNA to check that call. Per germline, CDR1 LGHNA and CDR2 YNFKEQ. The CDR3 totals 15 residues. The CDR3 here is CASSQGLLAGDEQFF.

The chain is built from TRBV20-1 and TRBJ1-5. Per the germline V gene, CDR1 is DFQATT and CDR2 is SNEGSKA (reference sequence). The CDR3 spans 14 residues. CDR3 in amino acids: CSARGVETNQPQHF.

The V gene is TRBV20-1, the J gene TRBJ2-1; TCRdb calls TRBD1, which cannot be checked without DNA. This CDR3 has 14 residues. The V gene's germline CDR1 is DFQATT and CDR2 SNEGSKA (reference sequence). CDR3 residues: CSFGGGRSYNEQFF.

This sequence joins TRBV4-2 and TRBJ1-5; TCRdb indicates TRBD1, and absent DNA this call remains unverified. CDR3 length equals 16 residues. Germline V gene sequence: CDR1 LGHNA, CDR2 YNFKEQ. CDR3: CASSQEEGVGNQPQHF.

The J gene is TRBJ2-3, the V gene TRBV5-1; with no DNA, the TCRdb D assignment of TRBD1 cannot be verified. Germline V gives CDR1 SGHRS, CDR2 YFSETQ. The CDR3 sequence is 14 residues long. The CDR3: CASERTGGTDTQYF.